Following are 9 T cell receptor beta chains from one sample sequenced in a study of blood T cell repertoires in COVID-19. Sequencing was performed with immunoSEQ multiplex PCR; in TCRdb, only in-frame clones are kept and a portion is missing. The sample carries some 100,000 clones, roughly 86% recorded once. Sequenced sample: peripheral blood. The receptors here all came from a woman aged 60-75 years with acute or convalescent COVID-19.

CDR3 bases: TGTGCCAGTAGTATAGCTAGAAACCCCTACAATGAGCAGTTCTTC. Its translation is CASSIARNPYNEQFF. The chain joins TRBV19 to TRBJ2-1; D remains ambiguous. Between the trimmed V and J ends, which lost 1 base and 2 bases, there was a span of 9 bases. Germline CDR1 LNHDA, CDR2 SQIVND (reference sequence). This CDR3 comprises 15 residues. The full variable domain, in which reference TRBV19 and TRBJ2-1 provide the parts outside the CDR3, is DGGITQSPKYLFRKEGQNVTLSCEQNLNHDAMYWYRQDPGQGLRLIYYSQIVNDFQKGDIAEGYSVSREKKESFPLTVTSAQKNPTAFYLCASSIARNPYNEQFFGPGTRLTVL.

In this sample, this clone turned up once. Different DNA sequences within this sample yield the same CDR3. The chain recombines TRBV30 with TRBJ1-1; weak D call: TRBD1 (6 bases). Germline V gene lookup returns CDR1 GTSNPN and CDR2 SVGIG (reference sequence). The V gene lost 3 bases and the J gene lost 1 base, with 9 bases spanning the gap. There are 13 residues in the CDR3. The CDR3 protein is CAWSVGGNTEAFF. The CDR3 DNA reads TGTGCCTGGAGCGTAGGGGGGAACACTGAAGCTTTCTTT.

In this sample, this clone turned up once. The chain carries TRBV11-2 and TRBJ2-1; 10 bases line up with TRBD2. This CDR3 spans 16 amino acids. The germline V gene has CDR1 SGHAT and CDR2 FQNNGV. V gave up 2 bases and J gave up 3 bases; unmatched junction bases: 4. In DNA, the CDR3 is TGTGCCAGCAGCTTATATACTAGCGGGAACTACAATGAGCAGTTCTTC. It specifies CASSLYTSGNYNEQFF.

The V and J genes are TRBV7-8 and TRBJ2-2; perhaps TRBD2 as D (6 bases). The ends were cut back, 5 bases at V and 4 bases at J, with 17 bases in the middle. The CDR3 runs to 16 residues. Germline CDR1 SGHVS, CDR2 FQNEAQ. The CDR3 sequence is CASSAVAARGTGELFF. The DNA for the CDR3 is TGTGCCAGCAGCGCTGTAGCGGCAAGGGGCACCGGGGAGCTGTTTTTT.

The V gene is TRBV6-5, the J gene TRBJ1-1, with 8 nucleotides matching TRBD1. CDR3 length: 14 amino acids. From germline, CDR1 is MNHEY and CDR2 SVGAGI. With 7 bases clipped from V and 1 base from J, the junction kept 5 bases outside the gene matches. CDR3 residues: CASIRGTGNTEAFF. The DNA of the CDR3 is TGTGCCAGCATTCGGGGGACAGGGAACACTGAAGCTTTCTTT.

This chain joins TRBV11-2 and TRBJ1-1; D ambiguous. The CDR3 spans 12 residues. V lost 0 bases, J lost 11 bases, and 10 bases lay in between. The germline V gene encodes CDR1 SGHAT and CDR2 FQNNGV. This CDR3 is CASSLESAEAFF. The CDR3, as DNA: TGTGCCAGCAGCTTAGAGTCGGCGGAGGCTTTCTTT.

The rearrangement links TRBV19 to TRBJ1-3; D is ambiguous. V lost 3 bases and J lost 2, with 8 bases in between. This CDR3 comprises 14 residues. Germline V CDR1 and CDR2: LNHDA, SQIVND (reference sequence). CDR3 sequence reads: CASSISVAGNTIYF. The DNA of the CDR3 is TGTGCCAGTAGTATTTCGGTAGCTGGAAACACCATATATTTT.

This chain joins TRBV6-1 and TRBJ1-5; D gene uncertain. Looked up from germline, CDR1 is MNHNS and CDR2 is SASEGT. V was shortened by 1 base and J by 6 bases, with 10 bases between the two germline ends. This CDR3 is built from 14 residues. The CDR3 region has the DNA TGTGCCAGCAGTGAAGGAGCGTCGGGTCAGCCCCAGCATTTT. This sequence encodes CASSEGASGQPQHF.

J is TRBJ2-5 and V is TRBV3-1 (or the pseudogene TRBV3-2); 9 nucleotides line up with TRBD2. The V gene's germline CDR1 is LGHDT and CDR2 YNNKEL (reference sequence). CDR3 length: 16 amino acids. V lost 4 bases to trimming and J lost 5 bases; unmatched junction nucleotides: 11. CDR3 nucleotide sequence: TGTGCCAGCAGCCTCCGGGGTAGCGGGAGAAGGGAGACCCAGTACTTC. Residues: CASSLRGSGRRETQYF.